One sample yielded the 7 T cell receptor beta chains listed below, sequenced in a study of cytomegalovirus exposure and HLA in healthy donors. PCR employed 60 Vbeta and 13 Jbeta primers. Assay used: immunoSEQ multiplex PCR; TCRdb lists only in-frame clones, some missing. The sample table includes 65,000 to 85,000 clones. The sample taken for sequencing was PBMCs. Receptors originate from a woman aged 60 to 75 in good health and CMV-seronegative.

V gene TRBV2 combines with J gene TRBJ2-1, with D tentatively TRBD2 (5 bases). This CDR3 contains 12 residues. Looked up from germline, CDR1 is SNHLY and CDR2 is FYNNEI. V shed 4 bases and J shed 4 bases, with 5 bases lying between them. The CDR3 here is CASSGTYNEQFF. CDR3 sequence (DNA): TGTGCCAGCAGTGGGACTTACAATGAGCAGTTCTTC.

The chain recombines TRBV2 with TRBJ2-1; 11 bases match TRBD1. V shed 7 bases and J 8 bases; nucleotides not matched to a gene: 7. Germline assignment: CDR1 SNHLY and CDR2 FYNNEI. This CDR3 contains 14 residues. In DNA form, the CDR3 reads TGTGCCAGCACCCGGACAGGGGGCCGCGATGAGCAGTTCTTC. Protein product: CASTRTGGRDEQFF.

The CDR3: CASSQDTGPGELFF. The CDR3 coding sequence is TGCGCCAGCAGCCAAGACACAGGGCCCGGGGAGCTGTTTTTT. V and J are TRBV4-3 and TRBJ2-2; TRBD1 might be the D (6 bases). The germline V gene encodes CDR1 LGHNA and CDR2 YSLEER. Deletions cut 0 bases from V and 6 bases from J, with 8 bases between. The CDR3 consists of 14 residues.

This chain connects TRBV5-1 to TRBJ2-7; TRBD2 matches 8 bases. Germline-derived CDR1 and CDR2 are SGHRS and YFSETQ. V gave up 3 bases and J gave up 0 bases; unmatched junction bases: 11. This CDR3 is 17 amino acids long. The CDR3 bases are TGCGCCAGCAGCTCGACAAAAACTAGCGGTAGCTCCTACGAGCAGTACTTC. Translating it yields CASSSTKTSGSSYEQYF.

This CDR3 is CASSFSGSAADTQYF. The CDR3 DNA reads TGTGCCAGTAGTTTTAGCGGGAGTGCCGCAGATACGCAGTATTTT. The chain employs TRBV19 and TRBJ2-3; TRBD2 matches 9 bases. This CDR3 is 15 amino acids long. J was trimmed by 4 bases and V by 5 bases; bases with no gene match: 7. CDR1 is LNHDA, CDR2 SQIVND, per germline (reference sequence).

The chain uses TRBV19 and TRBJ1-1; D remains unclear. This CDR3 is 13 amino acids long. V lost 5 bases to trimming and J lost 1 base, with 8 bases between them. Germline loops: CDR1 LNHDA, CDR2 SQIVND (reference sequence). The CDR3 loop reads CASSFPRNTEAFF. CDR3 bases: TGTGCCAGTAGTTTCCCCAGGAACACTGAAGCTTTCTTT.

The gene calls are TRBV11-3 and TRBJ1-1, with no clear D. V was clipped by 4 bases and J by 5 bases, with 11 bases between them. Germline CDR1 reads SGHNT; CDR2 reads YENEEA. The CDR3 covers 13 residues. The CDR3 nucleotides are TGTGCCAGCAGCTACAGACGAGGGACTGAAGCTTTCTTT. The encoded protein is CASSYRRGTEAFF.